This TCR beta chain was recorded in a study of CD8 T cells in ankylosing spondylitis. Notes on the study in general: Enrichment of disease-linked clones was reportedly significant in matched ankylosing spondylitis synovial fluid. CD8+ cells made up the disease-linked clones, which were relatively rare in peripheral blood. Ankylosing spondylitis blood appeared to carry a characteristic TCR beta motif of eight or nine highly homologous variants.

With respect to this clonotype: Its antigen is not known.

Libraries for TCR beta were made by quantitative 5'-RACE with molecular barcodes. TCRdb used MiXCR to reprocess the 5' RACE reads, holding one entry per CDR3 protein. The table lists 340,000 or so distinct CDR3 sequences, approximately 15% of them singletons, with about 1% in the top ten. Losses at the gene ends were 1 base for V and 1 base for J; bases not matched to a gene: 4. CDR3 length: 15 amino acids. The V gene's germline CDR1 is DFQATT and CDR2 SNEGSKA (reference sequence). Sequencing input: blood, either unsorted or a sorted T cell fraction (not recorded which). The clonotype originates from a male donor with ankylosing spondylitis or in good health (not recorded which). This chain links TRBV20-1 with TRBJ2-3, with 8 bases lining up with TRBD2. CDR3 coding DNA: TGCAGTGCTAGAGTCCCGCGGGGGGGCACAGATACGCAGTATTTT. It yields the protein CSARVPRGGTDTQYF.